The entry below describes one T cell receptor beta chain. TCRdb reprocessed the RT-PCR reads with MiXCR, giving one entry per CDR3 protein. The sample has approximately 720,000 distinct CDR3 sequences, over 12% seen once. Material: memory CD4+ T cells from blood. The TCR was taken from a female donor in good health, serving as a healthy control.

The CDR3 loop reads CASSYSAGTYNEQFF. The CDR3 DNA reads TGTGCCAGCAGTTACTCGGCGGGAACCTACAATGAGCAGTTCTTC. The chain uses TRBV6-5 and TRBJ2-1; D may be TRBD2 (6 bases). V was cut by 0 bases and J by 2 bases, with 8 bases left in between. Per the germline V gene, CDR1 is MNHEY and CDR2 is SVGAGI. The CDR3 sequence is 15 residues long.